Presented here are 15 T cell receptor beta chains from one specimen sequenced in a study of blood T cell repertoires in COVID-19. The repertoire was sequenced with immunoSEQ multiplex PCR; TCRdb's copy has only in-frame clones and lacks some. The sample has about 430,000 clones; 85% to 90% are singletons. Sample: PBMCs or T cells enriched from blood (not recorded which). These receptors were collected from a man in his thirties or forties who had recovered from COVID-19.

The chain carries TRBV7-6 and TRBJ2-1, with 9 bases identical to TRBD2. Unmatched junction bases numbered 5, after V lost 1 base and J lost 4 bases. CDR3 length: 16 residues. Germline V gene data show CDR1 as SGHVS and CDR2 as FNYEAQ. Written as DNA, the CDR3 is TGTGCCAGCAGCTTAGATAGCGGGAGTAATTACAATGAGCAGTTCTTC. Translation: CASSLDSGSNYNEQFF.

The genes are TRBV4-1 and TRBJ1-2; D not resolved. Germline CDR1 and CDR2: MGHRA and YSYEKL. The CDR3 has 14 amino acids. V dropped 4 bases and J dropped 2 bases, with 11 bases sitting between them. The CDR3 protein is CASSPQAGNYGYTF. The CDR3, as DNA: TGCGCCAGCAGCCCTCAGGCCGGAAACTATGGCTACACCTTC.

The chain is built from TRBV4-1 and TRBJ2-7; 9 nucleotides match TRBD2. The CDR3 has 17 amino acids. The V segment lost 2 bases and the J segment 0 bases; nucleotides outside the gene matches: 8. CDR1 is MGHRA and CDR2 is YSYEKL in the germline V gene. Here the CDR3 reads CASSQLLTGLASYEQYF. In DNA form, the CDR3 reads TGCGCCAGCAGCCAACTGTTAACGGGACTAGCCTCCTACGAGCAGTACTTC.

V gene TRBV5-1 combines with J gene TRBJ1-2; tentative D call: TRBD1 (5 bases). The V end was cut by 4 bases, the J end by 0 bases, with 10 bases between. The CDR3 is 14 amino acids. Looked up from germline, CDR1 is SGHRS and CDR2 is YFSETQ. The CDR3, as DNA: TGCGCCAGCAGCACGGGGACTACTAACTATGGCTACACCTTC. Its translation is CASSTGTTNYGYTF.

The chain combines TRBV5-1 with TRBJ2-7, with TRBD2 matching over 8 bases. After removal of 3 bases from V and 0 bases from J, the junction contained 5 bases not matched to a gene. The CDR3 is 15 residues long. Germline-derived CDR1 and CDR2 are SGHRS and YFSETQ. This CDR3 is CASSSTSGGSYEQYF. In nucleotides, the CDR3 is TGCGCCAGCAGCTCAACTAGCGGAGGCTCCTACGAGCAGTACTTC.

The rearrangement uses TRBV5-1 and TRBJ1-3; no definite D call. V gave up 0 bases and J gave up 4 bases, with 11 bases separating them. Per the germline V gene, CDR1 is SGHRS and CDR2 is YFSETQ. The CDR3 has 15 amino acids. The CDR3 is CASSLEGRFGNTIYF. The CDR3 DNA follows: TGCGCCAGCAGCTTGGAAGGGAGGTTCGGAAACACCATATATTTT.

This chain uses TRBV7-9 with TRBJ1-2; unclear D gene. The CDR3 sequence is 13 residues long. V shed 1 base and J shed 2 bases, with 5 bases lying between them. Germline V lookup: CDR1 SEHNR, CDR2 FQNEAQ (reference sequence). CDR3 sequence: CASSLDLNYGYTF. CDR3 nucleotide sequence: TGTGCCAGCAGCTTAGACCTAAACTATGGCTACACCTTC.

V gene TRBV12-3 or TRBV12-4 combines with J gene TRBJ2-2, with D maybe TRBD2 (5 bases). Trimming removed 6 bases at V and 7 bases at J, with 12 bases between. This CDR3 comprises 13 residues. The CDR3 DNA reads TGTGCCAGCAGCTCTAGCTATAGCGGGGAGCTGTTTTTT. This gives the protein CASSSSYSGELFF.

V and J are TRBV19 and TRBJ1-4, with 7 positions matching TRBD1. Germline CDR1 reads LNHDA; CDR2 reads SQIVND (reference sequence). V was pared by 6 bases and J by 10 bases, with 11 bases of the junction left unmatched. This CDR3 region has 14 residues. The CDR3 DNA reads as TGTGCCAGTAGACTAGGGACAGTTGCTGGAAAACTGTTTTTT. Amino acids: CASRLGTVAGKLFF.

The chain joins TRBV7-2 to TRBJ1-2; D remains ambiguous. Between the trimmed V and J ends, which lost 5 bases and 4 bases, there was a span of 11 bases. The germline V gene has CDR1 SGHTA and CDR2 FQGNSA. CDR3 length: 13 amino acids. The CDR3 spells CASSRPQSYGYTF. The CDR3 region has the DNA TGTGCCAGCAGCCGCCCTCAGTCCTATGGCTACACCTTC. Full variable domain (remainder filled in from reference TRBV7-2 and TRBJ1-2): GAGVSQSPSNKVTEKGKDVELRCDPISGHTALYWYRQSLGQGLEFLIYFQGNSAPDKSGLPSDRFSAERTGGSVSTLTIQRTQQEDSAVYLCASSRPQSYGYTFGSGTRLTVV.

The chain is built from TRBV27 and TRBJ1-6; 10 bases agree with TRBD1. Germline V gene sequence: CDR1 MNHEY, CDR2 SMNVEV (reference sequence). The CDR3 contains 14 residues. The V and J ends lost 9 bases and 10 bases, in that order; junction bases with no gene match: 9. CDR3 nucleotides: TGTGCCAGTCGTGGGACAGGGGCGCGGTCACCCCTCCACTTT. This translates into CASRGTGARSPLHF.

The V gene is TRBV7-8, the J gene TRBJ2-7, with TRBD2 identical over 7 bases. The CDR3 has 18 amino acids. J gave up 1 base and V 5 bases, and 17 bases lay outside the gene matches. Germline CDR1 reads SGHVS; CDR2 reads FQNEAQ. The CDR3 DNA reads as TGTGCCAGCAGCCCACTCTCGAACACGGCGGGAGCGTCCTACGAGCAGTACTTC. Amino acid sequence: CASSPLSNTAGASYEQYF.

The rearrangement uses TRBV27 and TRBJ1-2; 8 bases are a match to TRBD1. Germline V gives CDR1 MNHEY, CDR2 SMNVEV (reference sequence). V was clipped by 6 bases and J by 7 bases; unmatched bases: 4. This CDR3 is 12 amino acids long. CDR3 in amino acids: CASSGQGLGYTF. CDR3 DNA: TGTGCCAGCAGCGGACAGGGTCTTGGCTACACCTTC.

The chain links TRBV9 to TRBJ2-3; 12 nucleotides align to TRBD1. The CDR3 length is 16 residues. The germline V gene has CDR1 SGDLS and CDR2 YYNGEE. V was clipped by 3 bases and J by 5 bases; unmatched bases: 7. CDR3 in amino acids: CASSAPGQGAGDTQYF. The CDR3 nucleotides read TGTGCCAGCAGCGCCCCGGGACAGGGGGCGGGAGATACGCAGTATTTT.

The chain joins TRBV7-2 to TRBJ1-5, with 8 bases fitting TRBD1. CDR1 is SGHTA and CDR2 is FQGNSA in the germline V gene. The junction had 4 bases not matched to a gene; V was cut back by 7 bases and J by 2 bases. The length of the CDR3 is 14 residues. The DNA for the CDR3 is TGTGCCAGCACACAACAGGGGGGCAATCAGCCCCAGCATTTT. As protein: CASTQQGGNQPQHF.